Listed here are 22 T cell receptor beta chains from one sample, sequenced in a study of blood T cell repertoires in COVID-19. Using immunoSEQ multiplex PCR, the repertoire was profiled, and TCRdb retains in-frame clones only, with some absent. This table has around 140,000 clones, over 70% appearing once. Sequenced: peripheral blood. The receptor source for this set is an elderly man with acute or convalescent COVID-19.

This chain's CDR3 is CASSLAGRYTDTQYF. The CDR3 DNA reads TGTGCCAGCAGCTTAGCGGGGCGGTACACAGATACGCAGTATTTT. The rearrangement uses TRBV3-1 (or the pseudogene TRBV3-2) and TRBJ2-3; 8 positions match TRBD2. V lost 5 bases, J lost 2 bases, and 6 bases stayed unmatched. The CDR3 runs 15 residues. Germline CDR1 is LGHDT and CDR2 is YNNKEL (reference sequence).

This clone was seen many times. The DNA for the CDR3 is TGTGCCAGCAGTTTCCGGCGCGGAGAAAACACCATATATTTT. It is translated as CASSFRRGENTIYF. This chain joins TRBV28 and TRBJ1-3, with no clear D. In germline, CDR1 is MDHEN, CDR2 SYDVKM. The CDR3 runs 14 residues. Trimming removed 3 bases at V and 6 bases at J, with 12 bases between.

Here the CDR3 DNA reads TGTGCCAGCAGTACGAGCCAGGTTGCGGGTTCACCCCTCCACTTT. Encoded protein: CASSTSQVAGSPLHF. This sequence joins TRBV9 and TRBJ1-6; D is undetermined. Trimming removed 5 bases from V and 9 bases from J, with 18 bases in between. There are 15 residues in the CDR3. Germline assignment: CDR1 SGDLS and CDR2 YYNGEE.

V gene TRBV6-2 or TRBV6-3 combines with J gene TRBJ2-5, with 8 positions matching TRBD1. V dropped 2 bases and J dropped 4; count of bases not matched to a gene: 3. Germline V gene sequence: CDR1 MNHEY, CDR2 SVGEGT. The CDR3 totals 14 residues. CDR3 sequence reads: CASSYITGGETQYF. CDR3 coding DNA: TGTGCCAGCAGTTACATAACAGGGGGAGAGACCCAGTACTTC.

The V and J genes are TRBV28 and TRBJ1-5; 8 bases are a match to TRBD1. Unmatched junction bases numbered 4, after V lost 6 bases and J lost 6 bases. The CDR3 is made up of 13 amino acids. Germline V gene data show CDR1 as MDHEN and CDR2 as SYDVKM. In DNA form, the CDR3 reads TGTGCCAGCAGGATGACAGGGGTTCAGCCCCAGCATTTT. The encoded protein is CASRMTGVQPQHF.

This clone appeared a single time. The chain carries TRBV28 and TRBJ1-2; TRBD1 agrees at 8 bases. Germline V lookup: CDR1 MDHEN, CDR2 SYDVKM. J gave up 4 bases and V 1 base, and 2 bases lay outside the gene matches. This CDR3 region has 14 residues. Here the CDR3 reads CASSLSTGVYGYTF. For the CDR3, the DNA is TGTGCCAGCAGTTTATCGACAGGGGTCTATGGCTACACCTTC.

The chain recombines TRBV5-4 with TRBJ1-3; possible D gene TRBD1, 5 bases. The CDR3 has 16 residues. V dropped 4 bases and J dropped 1 base, with 15 bases sitting between them. Germline CDR1 and CDR2: SGHNT and YYREEE (reference sequence). CDR3 sequence reads: CASSTGTFGSGNTIYF. The CDR3 nucleotides are TGTGCCAGCAGCACCGGGACTTTTGGATCTGGAAACACCATATATTTT.

This chain uses TRBV7-9 with TRBJ1-5; a weak D match, TRBD1 (6 bases). Trimming cost V 5 bases and J 2 bases, with 13 bases left between them. The V gene's germline CDR1 is SEHNR and CDR2 FQNEAQ (reference sequence). CDR3 size: 15 residues. This CDR3 reads CASSPGGLGNQPQHF. As DNA, the CDR3 is TGTGCCAGCAGCCCGGGGGGCTTAGGCAATCAGCCCCAGCATTTT.

For the CDR3, the DNA is TGTGCCAGCAACAGGGGGCCCTCCTACGAGCAGTACTTC. It encodes CASNRGPSYEQYF. This sequence joins TRBV2 and TRBJ2-7, with 9 bases identical to TRBD1. CDR1 and CDR2 from the germline V gene are SNHLY and FYNNEI. CDR3 length equals 13 residues. J gave up 0 bases and V 7 bases, and 1 base lay outside the gene matches.

This rearrangement joins TRBV3-1 (or the pseudogene TRBV3-2) to TRBJ1-1; perhaps TRBD1 as D (5 bases). The CDR3 covers 14 residues. V was clipped by 2 bases and J by 3 bases, with 10 bases between them. Per the germline V gene, CDR1 is LGHDT and CDR2 is YNNKEL (reference sequence). The CDR3 sequence is CASSQPGGDTEAFF. The CDR3 nucleotides are TGTGCCAGCAGCCAACCGGGAGGGGACACTGAAGCTTTCTTT.

The gene calls are TRBV7-2 and TRBJ1-1; the D is unclear. V was shortened by 4 bases and J by 1 base, with 7 bases between the two germline ends. The CDR3 consists of 13 residues. Germline values: CDR1 SGHTA, CDR2 FQGNSA. The CDR3 bases are TGTGCCAGCAGCTCCAGACAGAACACTGAAGCTTTCTTT. Its translation is CASSSRQNTEAFF.

The chain uses TRBV7-9 and TRBJ2-7, with D possibly matching TRBD1 (5 bases). The CDR3 covers 13 residues. The germline gives CDR1 SEHNR, CDR2 FQNEAQ (reference sequence). V was clipped by 2 bases and J by 7 bases, with 12 bases between them. The CDR3 DNA reads as TGTGCCAGCAGCTTATCGGCAGGGTGGGAGCAGTACTTC. This codes for CASSLSAGWEQYF.

The chain combines TRBV6-2 or TRBV6-3 with TRBJ2-2; 9 nucleotides line up with TRBD2. CDR1 and CDR2 from the germline V gene are MNHEY and SVGEGT. This CDR3 is 17 amino acids long. The trim removed 0 bases at V and 0 bases at J, leaving 2 bases unmatched. CDR3 loop: CASSYSVAGANTGELFF. The CDR3 nucleotides read TGTGCCAGCAGTTACTCAGTAGCGGGAGCGAACACCGGGGAGCTGTTTTTT.

The CDR3 loop is CASSSITRSDTQYF. Written as DNA, the CDR3 is TGTGCCAGCAGTTCCATCACTAGGTCAGATACGCAGTATTTT. V usage is TRBV6-5 and J usage is TRBJ2-3; D is perhaps TRBD2 (5 bases). This CDR3 region has 14 residues. Germline CDR1 and CDR2: MNHEY and SVGAGI. Trimming pared 4 bases from V and 4 bases from J, leaving 12 bases between.

The chain carries TRBV5-1 and TRBJ2-1; TRBD2 is a possible D gene (5 bases). The CDR3 sequence is 15 residues long. Germline V gives CDR1 SGHRS, CDR2 YFSETQ. Trimming cost V 0 bases and J 3 bases, with 10 bases left between them. In nucleotides, the CDR3 is TGCGCCAGCAGCTTGGATGCTAGCCTCTACAATGAGCAGTTCTTC. Translating it yields CASSLDASLYNEQFF.

The chain employs TRBV6-6 and TRBJ1-5; D is possibly TRBD1 (5 bases). V was clipped by 5 bases and J by 6 bases, with 11 bases between them. The CDR3 is made up of 13 amino acids. Germline V gene lookup returns CDR1 MNHNY and CDR2 SVGAGI (reference sequence). The DNA of the CDR3 is TGTGCCAGCAGTCAGCAGGGCGTTCAGCCCCAGCATTTT. Protein product: CASSQQGVQPQHF.

This clone was found many times. V usage is TRBV2 and J usage is TRBJ1-5, with TRBD1 matching 8 bases. After removal of 7 bases from V and 6 bases from J, the junction contained 8 bases not matched to a gene. The CDR3 is made up of 14 amino acids. Germline CDR1 and CDR2: SNHLY and FYNNEI. CDR3: CASKTGQGSQPQHF. CDR3 nucleotides: TGTGCCAGCAAAACCGGACAGGGAAGTCAGCCCCAGCATTTT.

The chain recombines TRBV2 with TRBJ2-5, with D possibly being TRBD2 (6 bases). V lost 7 bases, J lost 5 bases, and 14 bases lay in between. From germline, CDR1 is SNHLY and CDR2 FYNNEI. CDR3 length: 13 amino acids. The CDR3 loop is CASNLAIRETQYF. The CDR3 DNA sequence: TGTGCCAGCAACCTAGCGATTCGGGAGACCCAGTACTTC.

This chain links TRBV6-5 with TRBJ1-2, with 7 bases aligning to TRBD1. The CDR3 runs 14 residues. Germline V gene sequence: CDR1 MNHEY, CDR2 SVGAGI. Germline trimming cut 2 bases from V and 7 bases from J; bases unmatched to any gene: 7. This CDR3 is CASSYGTELSGYTF. The CDR3 bases are TGTGCCAGCAGTTACGGGACAGAATTATCTGGCTACACCTTC.

This rearrangement joins TRBV11-3 to TRBJ2-2; no reliable D call. Deletions cut 0 bases from V and 0 bases from J, with 5 bases between. The CDR3 length is 15 residues. Germline V lookup: CDR1 SGHNT, CDR2 YENEEA. The CDR3 region is CASSLDLANTGELFF. Written as DNA, the CDR3 is TGTGCCAGCAGCTTAGATCTAGCGAACACCGGGGAGCTGTTTTTT.

The table lists this clone with a few counts. The sample carries other DNA sequences with the same CDR3. This rearrangement joins TRBV14 to TRBJ1-2; D is perhaps TRBD1 (6 bases). The V gene's germline CDR1 is SGHDN and CDR2 FVKESK. The CDR3 is 15 amino acids. Trimming cost V 1 base and J 2 bases, with 11 bases left between them. The CDR3 nucleotides are TGTGCCAGCAGCCAAGTCACAGGGTGGAACTATGGCTACACCTTC. Translating gives CASSQVTGWNYGYTF.

V and J are TRBV5-1 and TRBJ2-2; D is possibly TRBD1 (6 bases). CDR3 length: 16 residues. Deletions cut 4 bases from V and 3 bases from J, with 16 bases between. The germline V gene encodes CDR1 SGHRS and CDR2 YFSETQ. The DNA of the CDR3 is TGCGCCAGCAGCCAATTGAATGGGGGCGACACCGGGGAGCTGTTTTTT. It encodes CASSQLNGGDTGELFF.